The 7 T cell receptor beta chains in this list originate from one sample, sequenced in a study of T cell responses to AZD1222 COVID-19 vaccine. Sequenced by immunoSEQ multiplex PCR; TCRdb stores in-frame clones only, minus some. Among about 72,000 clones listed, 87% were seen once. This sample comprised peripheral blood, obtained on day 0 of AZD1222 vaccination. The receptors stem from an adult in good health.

The DNA for the CDR3 is TGTGCCAGCAGCACCCCAGGGGAGAGAGGGGAGACCCAGTACTTC. As protein: CASSTPGERGETQYF. This chain uses TRBV5-6 with TRBJ2-5; tentative D call: TRBD1 (6 bases). CDR3 size: 15 residues. Germline CDR1 is SGHDT and CDR2 is YYEEEE. V lost 4 bases and J lost 5, with 18 bases in between.

CDR3 region: CASSQEIGGLTEAFF. The CDR3 DNA is TGTGCCAGCAGCCAAGAAATAGGGGGGTTGACTGAAGCTTTCTTT. The rearrangement uses TRBV3-1 (or the pseudogene TRBV3-2) and TRBJ1-1; D is possibly TRBD1 (6 bases). The length of the CDR3 is 15 residues. Between the trimmed V and J ends, which lost 0 bases and 5 bases, there was a span of 13 bases. Germline CDR1 reads LGHDT; CDR2 reads YNNKEL (reference sequence).

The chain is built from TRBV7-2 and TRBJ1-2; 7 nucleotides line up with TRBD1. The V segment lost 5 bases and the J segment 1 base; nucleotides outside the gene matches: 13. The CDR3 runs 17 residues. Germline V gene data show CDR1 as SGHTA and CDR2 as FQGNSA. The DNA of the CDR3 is TGTGCCAGCAGCCGGACAGGCGGTTTCGATATTAACTATGGCTACACCTTC. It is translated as CASSRTGGFDINYGYTF.

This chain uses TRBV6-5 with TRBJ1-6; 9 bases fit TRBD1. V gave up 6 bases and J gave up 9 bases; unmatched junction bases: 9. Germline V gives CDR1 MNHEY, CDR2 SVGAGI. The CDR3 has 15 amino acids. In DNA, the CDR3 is TGTGCCAGCAGCCCCGGGGACAGGGAGACTTCACCCCTCCACTTT. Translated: CASSPGDRETSPLHF.

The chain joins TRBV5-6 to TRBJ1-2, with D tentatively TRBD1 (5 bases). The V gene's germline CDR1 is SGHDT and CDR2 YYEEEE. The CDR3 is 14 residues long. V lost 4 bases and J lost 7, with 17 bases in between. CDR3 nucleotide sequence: TGTGCCAGCAGCCCCTACTCGGGGGTTGGTGGCTACACCTTC. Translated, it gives CASSPYSGVGGYTF.

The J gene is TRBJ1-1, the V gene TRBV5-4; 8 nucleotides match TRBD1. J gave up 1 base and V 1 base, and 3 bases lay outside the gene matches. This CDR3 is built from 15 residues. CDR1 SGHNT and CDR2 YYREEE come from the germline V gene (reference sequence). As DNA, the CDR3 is TGTGCCAGCAGCTTGTTGGGACAGGCGAACACTGAAGCTTTCTTT. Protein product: CASSLLGQANTEAFF.

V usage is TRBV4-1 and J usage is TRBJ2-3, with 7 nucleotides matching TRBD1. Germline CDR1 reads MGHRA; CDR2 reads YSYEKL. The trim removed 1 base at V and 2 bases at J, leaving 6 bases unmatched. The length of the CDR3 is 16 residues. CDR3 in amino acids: CASSQATGTDTDTQYF. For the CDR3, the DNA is TGCGCCAGCAGCCAAGCGACCGGGACAGACACAGATACGCAGTATTTT.